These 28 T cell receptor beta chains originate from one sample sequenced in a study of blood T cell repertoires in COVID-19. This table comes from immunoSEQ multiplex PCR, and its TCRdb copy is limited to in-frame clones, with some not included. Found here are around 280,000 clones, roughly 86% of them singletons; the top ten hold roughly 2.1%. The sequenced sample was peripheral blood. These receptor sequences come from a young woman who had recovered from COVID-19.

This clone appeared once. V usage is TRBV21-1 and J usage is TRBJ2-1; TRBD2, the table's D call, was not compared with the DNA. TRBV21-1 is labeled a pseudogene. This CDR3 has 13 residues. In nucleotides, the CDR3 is TGTGCCAGCACCCCCCGAGGGCAGACAACAGCGATCTTC. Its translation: CASTPRGQTTAIF.

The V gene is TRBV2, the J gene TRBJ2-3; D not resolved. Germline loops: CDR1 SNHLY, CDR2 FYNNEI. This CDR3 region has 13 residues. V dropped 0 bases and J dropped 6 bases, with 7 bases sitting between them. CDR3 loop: CASSEAPMDTQYF. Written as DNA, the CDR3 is TGTGCCAGCAGTGAAGCTCCTATGGATACGCAGTATTTT.

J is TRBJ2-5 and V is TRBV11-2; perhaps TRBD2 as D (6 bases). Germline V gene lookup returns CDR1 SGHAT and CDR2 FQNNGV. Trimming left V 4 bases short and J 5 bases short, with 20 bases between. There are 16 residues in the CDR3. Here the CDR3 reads CASSSPWGDRWETQYF. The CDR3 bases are TGTGCCAGCAGCTCCCCCTGGGGGGATCGATGGGAGACCCAGTACTTC.

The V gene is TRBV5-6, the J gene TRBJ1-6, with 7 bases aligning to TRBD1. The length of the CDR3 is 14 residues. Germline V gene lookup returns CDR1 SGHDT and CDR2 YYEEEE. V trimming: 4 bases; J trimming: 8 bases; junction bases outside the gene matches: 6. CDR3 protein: CASSDGTAYSPLHF. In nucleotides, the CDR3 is TGTGCCAGCAGCGATGGGACAGCTTATTCACCCCTCCACTTT.

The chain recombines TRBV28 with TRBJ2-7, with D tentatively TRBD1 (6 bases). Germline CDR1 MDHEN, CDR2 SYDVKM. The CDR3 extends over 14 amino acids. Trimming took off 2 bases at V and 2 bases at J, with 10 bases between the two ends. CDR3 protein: CASSLRGKAYEQYF. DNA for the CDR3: TGTGCCAGCAGTTTAAGGGGGAAGGCCTACGAGCAGTACTTC.

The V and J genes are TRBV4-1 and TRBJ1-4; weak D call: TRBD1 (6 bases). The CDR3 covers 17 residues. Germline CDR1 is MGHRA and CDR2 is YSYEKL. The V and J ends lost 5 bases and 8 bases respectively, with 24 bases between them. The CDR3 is CASSSPGRGIGGEKLFF. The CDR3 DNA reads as TGCGCCAGCAGCTCCCCCGGGAGGGGGATTGGGGGGGAAAAACTGTTTTTT.

The CDR3 DNA follows: TGTGCCAGCAGCCAATCGCGTACAGATACGCAGTATTTT. It encodes CASSQSRTDTQYF. This chain joins TRBV3-1 (or the pseudogene TRBV3-2) and TRBJ2-3, with D unresolved. The CDR3 has 13 amino acids. The germline V gene has CDR1 LGHDT and CDR2 YNNKEL (reference sequence). The ends were cut back, 2 bases at V and 3 bases at J, with 6 bases in the middle.

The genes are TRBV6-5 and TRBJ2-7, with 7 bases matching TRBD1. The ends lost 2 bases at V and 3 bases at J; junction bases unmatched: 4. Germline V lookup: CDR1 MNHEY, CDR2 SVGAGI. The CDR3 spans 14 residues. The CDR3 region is CASSYQGDLYEQYF. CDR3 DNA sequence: TGTGCCAGCAGTTACCAGGGGGATCTCTACGAGCAGTACTTC.

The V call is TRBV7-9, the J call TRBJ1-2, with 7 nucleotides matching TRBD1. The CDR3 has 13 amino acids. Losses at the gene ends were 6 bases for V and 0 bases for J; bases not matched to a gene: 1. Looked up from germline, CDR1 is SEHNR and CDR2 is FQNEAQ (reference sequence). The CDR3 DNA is TGTGCCAGCAGAGACAGGGCTAACTATGGCTACACCTTC. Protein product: CASRDRANYGYTF.

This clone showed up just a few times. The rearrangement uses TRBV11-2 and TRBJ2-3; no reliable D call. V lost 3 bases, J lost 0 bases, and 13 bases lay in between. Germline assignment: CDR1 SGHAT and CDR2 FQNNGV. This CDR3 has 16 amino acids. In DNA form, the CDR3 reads TGTGCCAGCAGCTTGCGAACAGCCGCTAGCACAGATACGCAGTATTTT. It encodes CASSLRTAASTDTQYF.

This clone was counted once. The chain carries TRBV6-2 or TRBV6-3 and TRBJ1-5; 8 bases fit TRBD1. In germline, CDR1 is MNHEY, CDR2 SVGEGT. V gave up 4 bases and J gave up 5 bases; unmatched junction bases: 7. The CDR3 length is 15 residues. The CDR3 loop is CASSFGQGRHQPQHF. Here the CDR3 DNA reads TGTGCCAGCAGTTTCGGACAGGGTCGTCATCAGCCCCAGCATTTT.

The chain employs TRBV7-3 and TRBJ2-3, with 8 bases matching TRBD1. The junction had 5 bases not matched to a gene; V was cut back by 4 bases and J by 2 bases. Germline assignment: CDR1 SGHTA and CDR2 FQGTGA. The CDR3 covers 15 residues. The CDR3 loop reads CASSSRTGITDTQYF. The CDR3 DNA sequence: TGTGCCAGCAGCTCACGGACAGGGATCACAGATACGCAGTATTTT. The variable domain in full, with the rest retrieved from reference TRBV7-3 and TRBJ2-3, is GAGVSQTPSNKVTEKGKYVELRCDPISGHTALYWYRQSLGQGPEFLIYFQGTGAADDSGLPNDRFFAVRPEGSVSTLKIQRTERGDSAVYLCASSSRTGITDTQYFGPGTRLTVL.

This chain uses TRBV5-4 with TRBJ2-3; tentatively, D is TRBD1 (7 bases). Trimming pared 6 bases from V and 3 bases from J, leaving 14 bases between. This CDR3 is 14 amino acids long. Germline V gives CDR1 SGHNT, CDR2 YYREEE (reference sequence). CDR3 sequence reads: CASKGAGRTDTQYF. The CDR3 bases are TGTGCCAGCAAGGGGGCGGGGCGGACAGATACGCAGTATTTT. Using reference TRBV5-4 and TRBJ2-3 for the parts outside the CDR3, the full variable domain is ETGVTQSPTHLIKTRGQQVTLRCSSQSGHNTVSWYQQALGQGPQFIFQYYREEENGRGNFPPRFSGLQFPNYSSELNVNALELDDSALYLCASKGAGRTDTQYFGPGTRLTVL.

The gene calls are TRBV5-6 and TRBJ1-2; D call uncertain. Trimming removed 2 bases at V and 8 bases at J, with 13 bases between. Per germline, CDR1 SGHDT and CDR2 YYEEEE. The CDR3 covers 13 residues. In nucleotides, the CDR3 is TGTGCCAGCAGCTTACGGGTGAGCGGCGGCTACACCTTC. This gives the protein CASSLRVSGGYTF.

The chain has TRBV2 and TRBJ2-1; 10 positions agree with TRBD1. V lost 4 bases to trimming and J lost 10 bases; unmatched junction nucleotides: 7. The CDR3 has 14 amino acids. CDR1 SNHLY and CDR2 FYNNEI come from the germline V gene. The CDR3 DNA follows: TGTGCCAGCAGTGCTGCGACAGGGGGCGCCGAGCAGTTCTTC. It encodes CASSAATGGAEQFF.

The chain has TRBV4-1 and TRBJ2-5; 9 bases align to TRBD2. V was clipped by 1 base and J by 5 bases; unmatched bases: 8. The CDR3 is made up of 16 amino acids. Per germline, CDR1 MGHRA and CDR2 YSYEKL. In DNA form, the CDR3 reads TGCGCCAGCAGCCAAGTAGGCCTAGCGGGACGGGAGACCCAGTACTTC. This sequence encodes CASSQVGLAGRETQYF.

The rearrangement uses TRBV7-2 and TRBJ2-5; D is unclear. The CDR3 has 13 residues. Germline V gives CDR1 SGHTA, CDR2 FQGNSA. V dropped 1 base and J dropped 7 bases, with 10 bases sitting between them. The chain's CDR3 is CASSLDGLRTQYF. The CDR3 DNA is TGTGCCAGCAGCTTAGATGGGCTCCGGACCCAGTACTTC. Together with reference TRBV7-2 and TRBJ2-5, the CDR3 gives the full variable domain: GAGVSQSPSNKVTEKGKDVELRCDPISGHTALYWYRQSLGQGLEFLIYFQGNSAPDKSGLPSDRFSAERTGGSVSTLTIQRTQQEDSAVYLCASSLDGLRTQYFGPGTRLLVL.

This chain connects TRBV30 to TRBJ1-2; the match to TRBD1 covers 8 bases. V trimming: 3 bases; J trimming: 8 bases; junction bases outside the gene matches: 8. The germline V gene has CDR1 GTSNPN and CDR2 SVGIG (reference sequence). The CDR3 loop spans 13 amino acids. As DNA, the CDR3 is TGTGCCTGGAGCCCGGACAGGGCGGGGGGCTACACCTTC. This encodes CAWSPDRAGGYTF.

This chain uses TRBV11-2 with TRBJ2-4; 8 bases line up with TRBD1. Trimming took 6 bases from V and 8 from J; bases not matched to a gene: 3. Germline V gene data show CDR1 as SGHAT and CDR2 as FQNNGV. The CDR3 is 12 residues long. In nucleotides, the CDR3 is TGTGCCAGCAGTCAGGGGGCGGACATTCAGTACTTC. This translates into CASSQGADIQYF.

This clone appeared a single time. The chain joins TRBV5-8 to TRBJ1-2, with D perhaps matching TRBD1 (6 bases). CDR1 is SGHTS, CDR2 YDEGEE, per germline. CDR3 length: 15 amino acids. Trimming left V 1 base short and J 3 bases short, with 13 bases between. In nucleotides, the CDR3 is TGTGCCAGCAGCTTGTTAAAAGGGGGACACTATGGCTACACCTTC. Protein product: CASSLLKGGHYGYTF.

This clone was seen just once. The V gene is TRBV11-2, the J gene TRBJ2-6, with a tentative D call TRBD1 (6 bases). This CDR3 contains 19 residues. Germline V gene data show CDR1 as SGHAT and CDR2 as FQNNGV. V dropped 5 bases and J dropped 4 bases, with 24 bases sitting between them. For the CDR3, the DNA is TGTGCCAGCAGCCACCATACCCTGGGACAACTTTCAGGGGCCAACGTCCTGACTTTC. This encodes CASSHHTLGQLSGANVLTF.

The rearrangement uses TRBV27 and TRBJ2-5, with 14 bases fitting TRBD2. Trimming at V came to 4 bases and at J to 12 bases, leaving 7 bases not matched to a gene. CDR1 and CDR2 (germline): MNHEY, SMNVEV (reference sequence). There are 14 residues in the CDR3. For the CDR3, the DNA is TGTGCCAGCAGTTCCCGACTAGCGGGAGGGCCGGAGTACTTC. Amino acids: CASSSRLAGGPEYF.

The CDR3 coding sequence is TGTGCCACCAGCAGAGAGAGACCCCCTGAGGCTAACTATGGCTACACCTTC. It codes for CATSRERPPEANYGYTF. V and J are TRBV15 and TRBJ1-2; D ambiguous. With 0 bases removed from V and 0 bases from J, the gap between germline ends came to 14 bases. CDR1 LNHNV and CDR2 YYDKDF come from the germline V gene (reference sequence). The CDR3 covers 17 residues.

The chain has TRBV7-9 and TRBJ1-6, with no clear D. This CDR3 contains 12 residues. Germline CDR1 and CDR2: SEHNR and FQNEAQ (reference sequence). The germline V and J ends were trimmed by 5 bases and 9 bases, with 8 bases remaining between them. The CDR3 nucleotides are TGTGCCAGCAGCCAAGAGCGTTCACCCCTCCACTTT. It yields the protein CASSQERSPLHF.

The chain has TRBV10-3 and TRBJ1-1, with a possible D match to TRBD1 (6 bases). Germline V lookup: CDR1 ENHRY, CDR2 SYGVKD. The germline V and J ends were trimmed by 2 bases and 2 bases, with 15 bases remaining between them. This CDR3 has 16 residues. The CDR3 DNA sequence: TGTGCCATCAGTGAGCCCAGGGGACCAGGAAACACTGAAGCTTTCTTT. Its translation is CAISEPRGPGNTEAFF.

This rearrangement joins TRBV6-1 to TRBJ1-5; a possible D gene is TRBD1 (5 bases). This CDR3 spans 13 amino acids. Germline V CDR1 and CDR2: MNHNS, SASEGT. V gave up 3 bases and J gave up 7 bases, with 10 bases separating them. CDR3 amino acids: CASSDRERQPQHF. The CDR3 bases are TGTGCCAGCAGTGACAGGGAACGGCAGCCCCAGCATTTT.

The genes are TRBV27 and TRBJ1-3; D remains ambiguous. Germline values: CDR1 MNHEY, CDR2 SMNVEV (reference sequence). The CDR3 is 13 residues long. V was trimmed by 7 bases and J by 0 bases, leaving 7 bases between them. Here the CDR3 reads CASKYSSGNTIYF. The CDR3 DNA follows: TGTGCCAGCAAGTACAGCTCTGGAAACACCATATATTTT.

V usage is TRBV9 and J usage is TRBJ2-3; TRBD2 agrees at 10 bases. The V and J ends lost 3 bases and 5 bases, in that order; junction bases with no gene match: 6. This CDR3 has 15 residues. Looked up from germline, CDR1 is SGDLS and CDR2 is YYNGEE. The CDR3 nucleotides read TGTGCCAGCAGCGCCGGTAGCGGGAGGATAGATACGCAGTATTTT. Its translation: CASSAGSGRIDTQYF. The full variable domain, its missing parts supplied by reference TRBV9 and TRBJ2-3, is DSGVTQTPKHLITATGQRVTLRCSPRSGDLSVYWYQQSLDQGLQFLIQYYNGEERAKGNILERFSAQQFPDLHSELNLSSLELGDSALYFCASSAGSGRIDTQYFGPGTRLTVL.